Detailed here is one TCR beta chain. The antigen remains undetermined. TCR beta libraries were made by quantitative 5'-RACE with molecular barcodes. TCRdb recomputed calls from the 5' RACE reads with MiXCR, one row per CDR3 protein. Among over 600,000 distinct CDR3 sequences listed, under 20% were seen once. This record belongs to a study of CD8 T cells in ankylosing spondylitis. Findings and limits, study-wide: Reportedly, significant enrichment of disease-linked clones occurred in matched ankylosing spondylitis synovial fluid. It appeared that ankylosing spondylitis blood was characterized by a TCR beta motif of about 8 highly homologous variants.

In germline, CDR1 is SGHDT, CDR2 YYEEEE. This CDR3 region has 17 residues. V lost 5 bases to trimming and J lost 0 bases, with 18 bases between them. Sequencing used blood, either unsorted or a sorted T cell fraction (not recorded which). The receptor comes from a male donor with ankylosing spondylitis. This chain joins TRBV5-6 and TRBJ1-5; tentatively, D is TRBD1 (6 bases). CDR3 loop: CASSRAGARYSNQPQHF. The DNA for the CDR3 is TGTGCCAGCAGTCGGGCAGGGGCCCGATATAGCAATCAGCCCCAGCATTTT.